Listed below are T cell receptor beta chains from one sample, sequenced in a study of T cell responses to AZD1222 COVID-19 vaccine. TCRdb's table, derived via immunoSEQ multiplex PCR, lists solely in-frame clones and lacks some. Among about 150,000 clones listed, 90% were seen once. Sample: peripheral blood, taken on day 0 of AZD1222 vaccination. These receptors all come from an adult in good health. The CDR3 runs from the conserved cysteine through the conserved F or W. A D gene is named only where the DNA matches it firmly. Clone sizes are given selectively: once, few, many, or a class where the clone is expanded.

v_call	j_call	d_call	clone_size	cdr3_nt	cdr3_aa
TRBV9	TRBJ1-1	NA	NA	TGTGCCAGCAGCGTAATAGCGGGCACTGAAGCTTTCTTT	CASSVIAGTEAFF
TRBV29-1	TRBJ2-1	NA	NA	TGCAGCGTTGGGACCCAATCGGGAAGAGTCAATGAGCAGTTCTTC	CSVGTQSGRVNEQFF
TRBV5-1	TRBJ1-2	TRBD1	NA	TGCGCCAGCAGCACGCCCGACAGGGGACGAGGCTACACCTTC	CASSTPDRGRGYTF
TRBV30	TRBJ1-2	NA	NA	TGTGCCTGGAGCCGCCCCCCCCCGAACTATGGCTACACCTTC	CAWSRPPPNYGYTF
TRBV7-2	TRBJ2-7	NA	NA	TGTGCCAGCAGCTTACCCCTACAGGGCACTGAGCAGTACTTC	CASSLPLQGTEQYF
TRBV6-2/TRBV6-3	TRBJ2-4	NA	NA	TGTGCCAGCAGTTTGTGGAGGGGGGAAAACATTCAGTACTTC	CASSLWRGENIQYF
TRBV3-1/TRBV3-2	TRBJ1-4	TRBD1	NA	TGTGCCAGCAGCCTTCTAGGGGGCCCAACAAATGAAAAACTGTTTTTT	CASSLLGGPTNEKLFF
TRBV19	TRBJ1-1	TRBD1	few	TGTGCCAGTACGACAGGGCGTCGAAGTAACACTGAAGCTTTCTTT	CASTTGRRSNTEAFF
TRBV2	TRBJ1-4	NA	NA	TGTGCCAGCACCGTAGTTGAAAAACTGTTTTTT	CASTVVEKLFF
TRBV24-1	TRBJ1-1	NA	NA	TGTGCCACCAGTGTGTCTCGGGGGCCGAACACTGAAGCTTTCTTT	CATSVSRGPNTEAFF
TRBV18	TRBJ1-2	NA	NA	TGTGCCAGCTCACCAGAGCGTGCGGGTCCTAACTATGGCTACACCTTC	CASSPERAGPNYGYTF
TRBV9	TRBJ1-2	NA	NA	TGTGCCAGCAGCGAGACAAATCGATATGGCTACACCTTC	CASSETNRYGYTF
TRBV5-5	TRBJ2-7	TRBD2	NA	TGTGCCAGCAGCGGACAAACTAGCGGAGTAGCCTACGAGCAGTACTTC	CASSGQTSGVAYEQYF
TRBV10-3	TRBJ1-1	NA	NA	TGTGCCATCAGTGAGCGCGTTGGGGGCACGAACACTGAAGCTTTCTTT	CAISERVGGTNTEAFF
TRBV30	TRBJ1-1	NA	NA	TGTGCCTGGCAGACAGGAGCCAACACTGAAGCTTTCTTT	CAWQTGANTEAFF
TRBV2	TRBJ1-6	NA	NA	TGTGCCAGCAGTGAAAGGAGCTCCTATAATTCACCCCTCCACTTT	CASSERSSYNSPLHF
TRBV5-1	TRBJ2-7	NA	NA	TGCGCCAGCAGCTTTTCTGGTGTTATCTACGAGCAGTACTTC	CASSFSGVIYEQYF
TRBV7-9	TRBJ2-2	NA	NA	TGTGCCAGCAGGCATATCCCGGACACCCCAGAGAAGGAGCTGTTTTTT	CASRHIPDTPEKELFF
TRBV24-1	TRBJ2-3	NA	NA	TGTGCCACCAGTGATCCTCAGGGATTGGGCACAGATACGCAGTATTTT	CATSDPQGLGTDTQYF
TRBV7-3	TRBJ1-1	NA	NA	TGTGCCAGCAGCTTAAGCGGTCAGAACACTGAAGCTTTCTTT	CASSLSGQNTEAFF
TRBV5-4	TRBJ2-3	TRBD1	NA	TGTGCCAGCAGCCCCTGGACAGGGGGGGCCACAGATACGCAGTATTTT	CASSPWTGGATDTQYF
TRBV6-2/TRBV6-3	TRBJ2-3	TRBD2	NA	TGTGCCAGCAGCCCTACTAGCGCCTTCACAGATACGCAGTATTTT	CASSPTSAFTDTQYF
TRBV7-9	TRBJ2-1	NA	NA	TGTGCCAGCAGCTTAATCGGGAATGAGCAGTTCTTC	CASSLIGNEQFF
TRBV5-1	TRBJ2-2	TRBD1	once	TGCGCCAGCAGCTTGTTAGCAGGGGGCACCGGGGAGCTGTTTTTT	CASSLLAGGTGELFF
TRBV12-5	TRBJ1-1	NA	once	TGTGCTAGTGCCTGGGGGGGTACTGAAGCTTTCTTT	CASAWGGTEAFF
TRBV28	TRBJ1-1	NA	NA	TGTGCCAGCAGGGGGAGAAACACTGAAGCTTTCTTT	CASRGRNTEAFF
TRBV7-2	TRBJ1-1	NA	NA	TGTGCCAGCAGCTTGTCTGCACCCGCTGAAGCTTTCTTT	CASSLSAPAEAFF
TRBV6-5	TRBJ1-1	TRBD1	NA	TGTGCCATGTCGACAGGGGGCACTGAAGCTTTCTTT	CAMSTGGTEAFF
TRBV7-3	TRBJ1-2	NA	once	TGTGCCAGCAGCTTCCTTGTATTTGGTGGCTACACCTTC	CASSFLVFGGYTF
TRBV4-1	TRBJ1-2	NA	NA	TGCGCCAGCAGCCCCTTCCGACCTAGGTATGGCTACACCTTC	CASSPFRPRYGYTF
TRBV19	TRBJ2-2	TRBD1	NA	TGTGCCAGTAGTATTAGCGTGACAGGGGTTGACACCGGGGAGCTGTTTTTT	CASSISVTGVDTGELFF
TRBV6-1	TRBJ1-5	NA	few	TGTGCCAGCAGTGCCATCCAGGGTAGAAGAGGTCAGCCCCAGCATTTT	CASSAIQGRRGQPQHF
TRBV19	TRBJ1-2	NA	once	TGTGCCAGTAGTATTCAGGGCGGACAGCTCTATGGCTACACCTTC	CASSIQGGQLYGYTF
TRBV6-1	TRBJ2-7	TRBD2	once	TGTGCCAGCAGTGAGCTAGCGGGAGGGCGTTCCGAGCAGTACTTC	CASSELAGGRSEQYF
TRBV14	TRBJ2-2	NA	once	TGTGCCAGCAGCCATGGACTCGTGAACACCGGGGAGCTGTTTTTT	CASSHGLVNTGELFF
TRBV29-1	TRBJ1-1	NA	NA	TGCAGCGTCCAACCTAGGCCGCGTGGCAGGGAGAACACTGAAGCTTTCTTT	CSVQPRPRGRENTEAFF
TRBV28	TRBJ1-1	NA	NA	TGTGCCAGCAGTCCCGACACCCTTGGGGTGGGGTCGGGCTCTGAAGCTTTCTTT	CASSPDTLGVGSGSEAFF